This TCR beta chain was sequenced for a study of cytomegalovirus exposure and HLA in healthy donors. Whole-study results and caveats: TCR beta V- and J-gene trimming was later associated with a missense DCLRE1C variant. Further analysis was carried out later, and it showed several of the most significant clusters appearing linked to common viral pathogens.

The V gene lost 5 bases and the J gene lost 5 bases, with 10 bases spanning the gap. CDR3 length: 13 residues. Germline assignment: CDR1 SEHNR and CDR2 FQNEAQ (reference sequence). PCR amplification relied on 60 Vbeta primers (plus 13 Jbeta primers). Original analysis: Approximately 12 million of about 88 million unique TCR beta chains were shared, per a later count. The data were produced by immunoSEQ multiplex PCR, yet TCRdb's version contains in-frame clones alone and is incomplete. D and trimming were read from the DNA, whereas the V and J calls and clone size are those reported in that table. The sample has 160,000 or so clones, approximately 80% seen once; the top ten hold roughly 10%. Nominally healthy donors were sampled, though unrecorded immune exposures were likely. This clone came up once. What it binds is unknown.

The sequence derives from a man between 18 and 29 years old in good health and CMV-seropositive. This chain joins TRBV7-9 and TRBJ2-1, with a weak D call TRBD1 (6 bases). The sample consisted of PBMCs. The CDR3 loop is CASSTRTDNEQFF. DNA for the CDR3: TGTGCCAGCAGCACCAGGACAGACAATGAGCAGTTCTTC.